The next 20 T cell receptor beta chains were all read from a single sample in a study of blood T cell repertoires in COVID-19. Sequencing was performed with immunoSEQ multiplex PCR; in TCRdb, only in-frame clones are kept and a portion is missing. Of 150,000 to 200,000 clones in the sample, 77% are singletons; the top ten hold around 3%. Material: peripheral blood. These receptors were obtained from a man aged 70 or older with acute or convalescent COVID-19.

This chain uses TRBV5-1 with TRBJ2-1; 7 bases map to TRBD1. Trimming took 4 bases from V and 0 from J; bases not matched to a gene: 10. From germline, CDR1 is SGHRS and CDR2 YFSETQ. There are 17 residues in the CDR3. The CDR3 DNA follows: TGCGCCAGCAGCGGCCGAGGGGGCGACAGCTCCTACAATGAGCAGTTCTTC. Residues: CASSGRGGDSSYNEQFF.

V gene TRBV27 combines with J gene TRBJ1-6; D is perhaps TRBD1 (5 bases). V lost 7 bases to trimming and J lost 10 bases, with 17 bases between them. Germline V CDR1 and CDR2: MNHEY, SMNVEV (reference sequence). CDR3 length: 14 residues. The DNA of the CDR3 is TGTGCCAGCACCCAAACGGGGACTGGGTCACCCCTCCACTTT. Residues: CASTQTGTGSPLHF.

This clone was found once. V gene TRBV30 combines with J gene TRBJ2-7, with 11 nucleotides matching TRBD2. Germline V gene lookup returns CDR1 GTSNPN and CDR2 SVGIG (reference sequence). There are 14 residues in the CDR3. V gave up 4 bases and J gave up 4 bases; unmatched junction bases: 6. Written as DNA, the CDR3 is TGTGCCTGGAACCTCCTAGCGGGAGGTTACGAGCAGTACTTC. Encoded protein: CAWNLLAGGYEQYF. Complete variable domain (other parts from reference TRBV30 and TRBJ2-7): SQTIHQWPATLVQPVGSPLSLECTVEGTSNPNLYWYRQAAGRGLQLLFYSVGIGQISSEVPQNLSASRPQDRQFILSSKKLLLSDSGFYLCAWNLLAGGYEQYFGPGTRLTVT.

The chain combines TRBV27 with TRBJ1-4; 8 bases fit TRBD1. CDR1 is MNHEY, CDR2 SMNVEV, per germline (reference sequence). V was clipped by 6 bases and J by 8 bases; unmatched bases: 11. The CDR3 loop spans 15 amino acids. CDR3 in DNA: TGTGCCAGCAGCGCCGCAGGGGGCTTAGTCGAAAAACTGTTTTTT. As protein: CASSAAGGLVEKLFF.

This chain uses TRBV27 with TRBJ2-2; D is uncertain. Per the germline V gene, CDR1 is MNHEY and CDR2 is SMNVEV (reference sequence). The CDR3 contains 12 residues. V shed 4 bases and J shed 4 bases, with 4 bases lying between them. The CDR3 sequence: CASSSTTGELFF. CDR3 DNA: TGTGCCAGCAGTTCTACCACCGGGGAGCTGTTTTTT.

The sample holds one count of this clone. The chain joins TRBV12-3 or TRBV12-4 to TRBJ1-2; D not resolved. The V and J ends lost 1 base and 5 bases respectively, with 5 bases between them. The CDR3 consists of 12 residues. The CDR3: CASSLDLYGYTF. The CDR3 bases are TGTGCCAGCAGTTTAGACCTATATGGCTACACCTTC.

This clone was found a few times. The genes are TRBV7-2 and TRBJ2-5, with TRBD1 as a possible D gene (5 bases). The germline gives CDR1 SGHTA, CDR2 FQGNSA. The CDR3 contains 14 residues. V lost 2 bases, J lost 2 bases, and 9 bases lay in between. The CDR3 DNA reads TGTGCCAGCAGCTTAATGAAGGGGCAAGAGACCCAGTACTTC. It specifies CASSLMKGQETQYF.

CDR3 residues: CASSDGGRALNEQFF. The CDR3 coding sequence is TGTGCCAGCAGTGATGGCGGGAGGGCCCTCAATGAGCAGTTCTTC. The chain has TRBV2 and TRBJ2-1; 9 nucleotides match TRBD2. CDR3 size: 15 residues. Germline CDR1 is SNHLY and CDR2 is FYNNEI. The ends lost 3 bases at V and 6 bases at J; junction bases unmatched: 6.

The CDR3, as DNA: TGTGCCAGCAGCTTAGCTGGCAGAAACACTGAAGCTTTCTTT. Its translation: CASSLAGRNTEAFF. This chain joins TRBV7-9 and TRBJ1-1; the D is unclear. V lost 0 bases and J 2 bases, leaving 7 bases between the germline ends. CDR1 is SEHNR, CDR2 FQNEAQ, per germline (reference sequence). This CDR3 region has 14 residues.

The DNA for the CDR3 is TGTGCCAGCAGTTCTCGAAGCGGGTCTTTAGTCTACGAGCAGTACTTC. It specifies CASSSRSGSLVYEQYF. V usage is TRBV7-8 and J usage is TRBJ2-7; a weak D match, TRBD2 (6 bases). The CDR3 runs 16 residues. Germline V gene data show CDR1 as SGHVS and CDR2 as FQNEAQ. Trimming took off 6 bases at V and 3 bases at J, with 21 bases between the two ends.

The genes are TRBV4-3 and TRBJ1-6, with 9 bases fitting TRBD1. Germline values: CDR1 LGHNA, CDR2 YSLEER. With V trimmed by 0 bases and J by 10 bases, 4 bases remained unmatched. CDR3 size: 15 residues. The CDR3 reads CASSQEGQGNSPLHF. The CDR3 region has the DNA TGCGCCAGCAGCCAAGAGGGACAGGGTAACTCACCCCTCCACTTT.

This sequence joins TRBV19 and TRBJ1-3, with TRBD1 matching over 7 bases. The CDR3 consists of 15 residues. After removal of 5 bases from V and 0 bases from J, the junction contained 4 bases not matched to a gene. Germline CDR1 is LNHDA and CDR2 is SQIVND (reference sequence). In DNA, the CDR3 is TGTGCCAGTAGTTCACAGGGGAACTCTGGAAACACCATATATTTT. It is translated as CASSSQGNSGNTIYF.

This chain joins TRBV28 and TRBJ2-3; D may be TRBD1 (7 bases). The CDR3 sequence is 13 residues long. Germline V gene data show CDR1 as MDHEN and CDR2 as SYDVKM. V lost 4 bases and J 6 bases, leaving 11 bases between the germline ends. The DNA for the CDR3 is TGTGCCAGCAGTTGGCAGGGGGGCGATACGCAGTATTTT. Protein: CASSWQGGDTQYF.

CDR3 amino acids: CASSRLGDRQFF. For the CDR3, the DNA is TGTGCCAGCAGTAGACTCGGGGACAGGCAGTTCTTC. The chain has TRBV6-2 or TRBV6-3 and TRBJ2-1; 7 bases map to TRBD1. The germline V gene encodes CDR1 MNHEY and CDR2 SVGEGT. The V and J ends lost 5 bases and 12 bases, in that order; junction bases with no gene match: 7. There are 12 residues in the CDR3.

The rearrangement links TRBV7-3 to TRBJ2-2, with TRBD1 identical over 8 bases. The CDR3 has 16 amino acids. The junction had 9 bases not matched to a gene; V was cut back by 4 bases and J by 5 bases. CDR1 is SGHTA and CDR2 is FQGTGA in the germline V gene. Here the CDR3 DNA reads TGTGCCAGCAGCTCCGGACAGGGCCCTAGGACCGGGGAGCTGTTTTTT. Translation: CASSSGQGPRTGELFF.

V is TRBV6-5 and J is TRBJ2-5; no clear D. From germline, CDR1 is MNHEY and CDR2 SVGAGI. Trimming took off 4 bases at V and 3 bases at J, with 15 bases between the two ends. CDR3 length: 15 amino acids. Here the CDR3 DNA reads TGTGCCAGCAGTTCCCCGGTAGGCGGCGAAGAGACCCAGTACTTC. Translated, it gives CASSSPVGGEETQYF.

This clone came up many times. The chain couples TRBV3-1 (or the pseudogene TRBV3-2) to TRBJ2-1; 9 nucleotides align to TRBD1. Germline trimming cut 6 bases from V and 2 bases from J; bases unmatched to any gene: 8. This CDR3 comprises 16 residues. The germline V gene encodes CDR1 LGHDT and CDR2 YNNKEL (reference sequence). CDR3 sequence (DNA): TGTGCCAGCAGGGGACAGGGACCAATCACCTACAATGAGCAGTTCTTC. Amino acids: CASRGQGPITYNEQFF.

The chain is built from TRBV19 and TRBJ1-2; 8 nucleotides align to TRBD1. J lost 3 bases, V lost 7 bases, and 7 bases had no gene match. Germline assignment: CDR1 LNHDA and CDR2 SQIVND (reference sequence). The CDR3 runs 14 residues. CDR3 sequence reads: CASIRQGTDYGYTF. CDR3 sequence (DNA): TGTGCCAGTATCAGACAGGGGACAGACTATGGCTACACCTTC.

This chain uses TRBV10-3 with TRBJ1-4; 9 bases match TRBD1. The CDR3 totals 12 residues. V lost 10 bases to trimming and J lost 8 bases; unmatched junction nucleotides: 5. Germline V gives CDR1 ENHRY, CDR2 SYGVKD. CDR3 DNA sequence: TGTGCCACCGGGACAGGGCTAGAAAAACTGTTTTTT. Protein sequence: CATGTGLEKLFF.

The gene calls are TRBV11-3 and TRBJ2-7; 9 bases agree with TRBD1. In germline, CDR1 is SGHNT, CDR2 YENEEA. V shed 5 bases, J shed 4 bases, and the junction held 6 bases outside the gene matches. There are 14 residues in the CDR3. The CDR3 bases are TGTGCCAGCAGCCCGCGGGACAGGGCTTACGAGCAGTACTTC. This encodes CASSPRDRAYEQYF.